These 23 T cell receptor beta chains share one sample of origin, sequenced in a study of blood T cell repertoires in COVID-19. Clones were sequenced by immunoSEQ multiplex PCR, and TCRdb holds only the in-frame ones, with some missing. Of about 270,000 clones listed, approximately 90% are singletons. Sequencing was carried out using PBMCs or T cells enriched from blood (not recorded which). All receptors come from a man aged 40-49 years who had been exposed to COVID-19.

This chain connects TRBV9 to TRBJ2-5, with TRBD2 matching over 8 bases. The ends lost 4 bases at V and 5 bases at J; junction bases unmatched: 7. This CDR3 has 14 amino acids. Germline CDR1 is SGDLS and CDR2 is YYNGEE. CDR3 in DNA: TGTGCCAGCAGCTATAGCGGGGACGGGGAGACCCAGTACTTC. Translated: CASSYSGDGETQYF.

The CDR3 DNA is TGTGCCAGCAACCGGGACAGGGCTAATGAAGCTTTCTTT. Translated, it gives CASNRDRANEAFF. The V gene is TRBV7-2, the J gene TRBJ1-1; 9 bases line up with TRBD1. Germline lookup yields CDR1 SGHTA and CDR2 FQGNSA. This CDR3 region has 13 residues. The V gene end was trimmed by 7 bases and the J gene end by 7 bases; junction bases not matched to a gene: 7.

The J gene is TRBJ2-1, the V gene TRBV24-1, with TRBD2 matching 11 bases. V dropped 9 bases and J dropped 3; count of bases not matched to a gene: 6. Germline V lookup: CDR1 KGHDR, CDR2 SFDVKD. The CDR3 covers 15 residues. In DNA, the CDR3 is TGTGCCACCGGTCAAGGGACTAGCGGCTACAATGAGCAGTTCTTC. It yields the protein CATGQGTSGYNEQFF.

The genes are TRBV11-2 and TRBJ2-2, with a possible D match to TRBD1 (5 bases). Germline V CDR1 and CDR2: SGHAT, FQNNGV. Trimming pared 4 bases from V and 1 base from J, leaving 7 bases between. The CDR3 is 14 amino acids. The chain's CDR3 is CASSYTGNTGELFF. DNA of the CDR3: TGTGCCAGCAGCTATACAGGGAACACCGGGGAGCTGTTTTTT.

The chain couples TRBV6-4 to TRBJ2-1; TRBD2 matches 8 bases. The V and J ends lost 7 bases and 2 bases, in that order; junction bases with no gene match: 10. CDR3 size: 16 residues. The V gene's germline CDR1 is MRHNA and CDR2 SNTAGT. The DNA of the CDR3 is TGTGCCAGCAAAAGATCTAGCGGGCTGACCTACAATGAGCAGTTCTTC. This codes for CASKRSSGLTYNEQFF.

The chain couples TRBV12-3 or TRBV12-4 to TRBJ2-1; 7 bases line up with TRBD2. The CDR3 length is 12 residues. V was pared by 3 bases and J by 7 bases, with 0 bases of the junction left unmatched. CDR3: CASSFSGNEQFF. The CDR3 DNA is TGTGCCAGCAGTTTTAGCGGGAATGAGCAGTTCTTC.

The chain carries TRBV7-3 and TRBJ2-1, with 9 positions matching TRBD2. Germline V gene lookup returns CDR1 SGHTA and CDR2 FQGTGA. The CDR3 is made up of 18 amino acids. V shed 5 bases and J 7 bases; nucleotides not matched to a gene: 18. The CDR3 protein is CASSAFFLLAGKGNEQFF. CDR3 DNA: TGTGCCAGCAGCGCCTTTTTCCTTCTAGCGGGAAAGGGTAATGAGCAGTTCTTC.

The chain employs TRBV5-6 and TRBJ2-3; tentatively, D is TRBD2 (5 bases). Trimming cost V 3 bases and J 2 bases, with 13 bases left between them. Germline assignment: CDR1 SGHDT and CDR2 YYEEEE. The CDR3 runs to 15 residues. The CDR3 nucleotides read TGTGCCAGCAGCTCGTGGACTGGGAACACAGATACGCAGTATTTT. It translates to CASSSWTGNTDTQYF.

The V gene is TRBV3-1 (or the pseudogene TRBV3-2), the J gene TRBJ2-7; unclear D gene. The CDR3 consists of 15 residues. The germline V gene has CDR1 LGHDT and CDR2 YNNKEL (reference sequence). Trimming took 0 bases from V and 0 from J, leaving 9 bases between them. CDR3 sequence (DNA): TGTGCCAGCAGCCAAGAGGTACTCCGCTCCTACGAGCAGTACTTC. Amino acids: CASSQEVLRSYEQYF.

The rearrangement uses TRBV29-1 and TRBJ2-7; D is perhaps TRBD2 (6 bases). V was trimmed by 3 bases and J by 0 bases, leaving 9 bases between them. The CDR3 has 13 residues. The germline gives CDR1 SQVTM, CDR2 ANQGSEA. In nucleotides, the CDR3 is TGCAGCGTTGAGGGACTCTACTCCTACGAGCAGTACTTC. Translation: CSVEGLYSYEQYF.

V usage is TRBV19 and J usage is TRBJ1-4; 9 bases line up with TRBD1. J lost 2 bases, V lost 5 bases, and 0 bases had no gene match. This CDR3 is 14 amino acids long. The V gene's germline CDR1 is LNHDA and CDR2 SQIVND (reference sequence). The CDR3: CASSDRGTNEKLFF. The CDR3 DNA sequence: TGTGCCAGTAGTGACAGGGGGACTAATGAAAAACTGTTTTTT.

This clone turned up a few times. The V gene is TRBV6-1, the J gene TRBJ2-3, with D perhaps TRBD2 (6 bases). V was shortened by 1 base and J by 4 bases, with 15 bases between the two germline ends. This CDR3 is built from 16 residues. From germline, CDR1 is MNHNS and CDR2 SASEGT. The CDR3: CASSEGRRWRADTQYF. CDR3 nucleotide sequence: TGTGCCAGCAGTGAAGGTAGGAGATGGAGGGCAGATACGCAGTATTTT.

The V gene is TRBV14, the J gene TRBJ2-1; TRBD2 matches at 7 bases. Looked up from germline, CDR1 is SGHDN and CDR2 is FVKESK. V lost 0 bases and J lost 7; bases outside the gene matches: 6. The CDR3 spans 15 residues. CDR3 sequence (DNA): TGTGCCAGCAGCCAAGATTGGGGTAGCGGGAATGAGCAGTTCTTC. This gives the protein CASSQDWGSGNEQFF.

The chain joins TRBV7-3 to TRBJ2-1; the D gene is possibly TRBD2 (6 bases). This CDR3 has 15 amino acids. Germline V gene data show CDR1 as SGHTA and CDR2 as FQGTGA. Trimming took off 0 bases at V and 5 bases at J, with 11 bases between the two ends. Written as DNA, the CDR3 is TGTGCCAGCAGCTTAACAATATCGGGGGACAATGAGCAGTTCTTC. Encoded protein: CASSLTISGDNEQFF.

The chain joins TRBV18 to TRBJ2-3, with 7 bases fitting TRBD1. This CDR3 comprises 15 residues. J was trimmed by 2 bases and V by 3 bases; bases with no gene match: 5. Germline V gene sequence: CDR1 KGHSH, CDR2 LQKENI. The DNA of the CDR3 is TGTGCCAGCTCACCCGGGACAGTATACACAGATACGCAGTATTTT. This translates into CASSPGTVYTDTQYF.

The V call is TRBV6-5, the J call TRBJ2-5, with D possibly TRBD1 on 6 matching bases. CDR1 is MNHEY, CDR2 SVGAGI, per germline. V dropped 6 bases and J dropped 5 bases, with 16 bases sitting between them. The length of the CDR3 is 14 residues. The CDR3 DNA is TGTGCCAGCAGCGTACAGGGCCGGTGGGAGACCCAGTACTTC. Its translation: CASSVQGRWETQYF.

The CDR3 protein is CASSPRKYRAQLVLRNSPLHF. CDR3 DNA: TGTGCCAGCAGCCCAAGAAAATACAGGGCCCAGCTAGTATTAAGAAATTCACCCCTCCACTTT. This rearrangement joins TRBV3-1 (or the pseudogene TRBV3-2) to TRBJ1-6; D perhaps matches TRBD1 (6 bases). With 4 bases removed from V and 7 bases from J, the gap between germline ends came to 32 bases. The CDR3 is 21 amino acids. Per the germline V gene, CDR1 is LGHDT and CDR2 is YNNKEL (reference sequence).

This chain connects TRBV6-5 to TRBJ2-3; 12 nucleotides line up with TRBD2. Per the germline V gene, CDR1 is MNHEY and CDR2 is SVGAGI. CDR3 length: 15 residues. V was clipped by 6 bases and J by 4 bases; unmatched bases: 5. The CDR3 bases are TGTGCCAGCAGGCAACTAGCGGGAGGCCCAGATACGCAGTATTTT. Amino acids: CASRQLAGGPDTQYF.

This clone was seen only once. J is TRBJ1-2 and V is TRBV28, with D perhaps TRBD1 (5 bases). Germline-derived CDR1 and CDR2 are MDHEN and SYDVKM. The CDR3 has 13 residues. Trimming removed 6 bases from V and 5 bases from J, with 13 bases in between. The CDR3 reads CASRPQELYGYTF. In DNA, the CDR3 is TGTGCCAGCAGACCACAGGAGCTTTATGGCTACACCTTC.

This clone was seen once. The genes are TRBV7-3 and TRBJ2-3; TRBD2 matches at 9 bases. V was pared by 1 base and J by 4 bases, with 6 bases of the junction left unmatched. The CDR3 loop spans 16 amino acids. Germline loops: CDR1 SGHTA, CDR2 FQGTGA. The CDR3 DNA reads as TGTGCCAGCAGCTTAATGGGTAGCGGGAGTTCAGATACGCAGTATTTT. This sequence encodes CASSLMGSGSSDTQYF.

CDR3 sequence: CASRQTRGYGYTF. The CDR3 DNA is TGTGCCAGCAGACAAACCAGGGGCTATGGCTACACCTTC. V usage is TRBV7-9 and J usage is TRBJ1-2, with D possibly matching TRBD1 (6 bases). Germline loops: CDR1 SEHNR, CDR2 FQNEAQ (reference sequence). There are 13 residues in the CDR3. The V end was cut by 6 bases, the J end by 4 bases, with 12 bases between.

The chain carries TRBV29-1 and TRBJ1-2, with D possibly being TRBD1 (6 bases). From germline, CDR1 is SQVTM and CDR2 ANQGSEA. The V end lost 4 bases, the J end lost 4 bases, and 19 bases lay between the germline ends. The CDR3 length is 15 residues. DNA of the CDR3: TGCAGCGTTGCCCCGCGTGGGGGCGCTGGCTATGGCTACACCTTC. Residues: CSVAPRGGAGYGYTF.

The rearrangement joins TRBV12-5 to TRBJ2-5; a weak D match, TRBD1 (6 bases). Germline V gene sequence: CDR1 LGHNT, CDR2 FRNRAP. Trimming left V 2 bases short and J 5 bases short, with 12 bases between. CDR3 length: 14 residues. For the CDR3, the DNA is TGTGCTAGTGGTTTGACAGGGCGGGTCGAGACCCAGTACTTC. As protein: CASGLTGRVETQYF.